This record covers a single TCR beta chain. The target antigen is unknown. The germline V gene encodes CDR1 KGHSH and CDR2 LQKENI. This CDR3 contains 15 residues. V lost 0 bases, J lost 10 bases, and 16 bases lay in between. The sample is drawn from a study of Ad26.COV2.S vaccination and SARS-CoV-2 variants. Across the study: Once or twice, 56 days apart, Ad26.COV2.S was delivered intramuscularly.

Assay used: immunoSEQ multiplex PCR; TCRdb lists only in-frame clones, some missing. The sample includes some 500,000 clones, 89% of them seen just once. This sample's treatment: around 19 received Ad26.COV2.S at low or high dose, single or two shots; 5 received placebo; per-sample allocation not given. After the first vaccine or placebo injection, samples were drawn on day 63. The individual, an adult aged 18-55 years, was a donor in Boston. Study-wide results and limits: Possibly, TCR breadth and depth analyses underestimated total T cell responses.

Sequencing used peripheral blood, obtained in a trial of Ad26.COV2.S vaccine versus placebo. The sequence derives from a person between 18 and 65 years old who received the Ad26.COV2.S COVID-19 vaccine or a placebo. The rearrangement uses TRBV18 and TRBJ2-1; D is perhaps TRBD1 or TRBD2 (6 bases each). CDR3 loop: CASSPPGQGGGEQFF. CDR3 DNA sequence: TGTGCCAGCTCACCACCGGGGCAAGGAGGGGGAGAGCAGTTCTTC.